Included here is one T cell receptor (beta chain) sequence, with context. The antigen is unknown. The method was immunoSEQ multiplex PCR; TCRdb's version includes in-frame clones alone and lacks a portion of them. Among about 2.4 million clones listed, roughly 93% were seen once. Subsets obtained from CD4+ cells comprised CD45RA+ naive and CD45RA-negative memory cells. The sample comes from a study of shared clonotypes between healthy human individuals. Looking at the study overall: The study enrolled two women and a few men aged 18 to 49. Study-wide points: Richness estimates generally favored naive over memory subsets. Sharing across several donors was seen in 4% to 5.5% of naive CD4 clonotypes.

The TCR originated in a man aged 18 to 30 in good health. Some clones in this sample may be carry-over from other donors' samples. The specimen was naive CD4+ T cells from PBMCs. The subset was: CD45RA+ positively selected.

The CDR3 here is CASSVIPTRWKGTEAFF. The CDR3 DNA follows: TGTGCCAGCAGTGTGATCCCCACTCGGTGGAAGGGGACTGAAGCTTTCTTT. The rearrangement uses TRBV2 and TRBJ1-1, with D perhaps TRBD1 (5 bases). Germline V gene sequence: CDR1 SNHLY, CDR2 FYNNEI. V was cut by 4 bases and J by 5 bases, with 23 bases left in between. The CDR3 contains 17 residues.